Detailed here is one T cell receptor beta chain. Its antigen is as yet unknown. This sample was taken from a study of T cells in narcolepsy. At the level of the study: Healthy controls were enrolled alongside patients with narcolepsy type 1 or type 2.

Here immunoSEQ multiplex PCR was the method, and the copy in TCRdb shows in-frame clones only, minus some. Seen here are about 33,000 clones, roughly nine tenths observed once, and the top ten hold 1% to 1.5%. V was trimmed by 6 bases and J by 3 bases, leaving 17 bases between them. Germline CDR1 SGHAT, CDR2 FQNNGV. The CDR3 is 15 amino acids. Study observations and caveats: In some patient and control memory CD4+ samples, autoreactive clones were absent. HCRT-specific and TRIB2-specific autoreactive clonotypes appeared among same-patient CSF and blood CD4+ clonotypes. Healthy controls reportedly lacked the autoreactive clonotypes serially found in patients' blood.

Specimen: CD45RA- memory CD4+ T cells from PBMCs. This receptor was obtained from a human donor with narcolepsy. The V call is TRBV11-2, the J call TRBJ1-1, with a tentative D call TRBD1 (5 bases). As DNA, the CDR3 is TGTGCCAGCAGGACAGTAGGCAGGAGATACACTGAAGCTTTCTTT. It codes for CASRTVGRRYTEAFF. Full variable domain (rest looked up from reference TRBV11-2 and TRBJ1-1): EAGVAQSPRYKIIEKRQSVAFWCNPISGHATLYWYQQILGQGPKLLIQFQNNGVVDDSQLPKDRFSAERLKGVDSTLKIQPAKLEDSAVYLCASRTVGRRYTEAFFGQGTRLTVV.